This is a list of T cell receptor beta chains from one sample in a study of PD-1 blockade in classical Hodgkin lymphoma. The table came from immunoSEQ multiplex PCR; TCRdb's copy has only in-frame clones and leaves some out. The sample yields about 7,800 clones, around 83% seen once. The sequencing here drew on CD8+ T cells from blood, taken at baseline. The receptors stem from a human donor with classical Hodgkin lymphoma. The CDR3 runs from the conserved cysteine through the conserved F or W. Each record gives: V gene, D gene, clone size, CDR3 length, J gene, CDR3 DNA, CDR3 protein. A D gene is named only where the DNA matches it firmly. For some rows the clone size is stated as once, few or many, or as a class when expanded; others skip it.

v_call: TRBV27; d_call: -; clone_size: -; cdr3_length: 13; j_call: TRBJ2-1; cdr3_nt: TGTGCCAGCAGTTTCGGACCCCTCAATGAGCAGTTCTTC; cdr3_aa: CASSFGPLNEQFF
v_call: TRBV6-5; d_call: TRBD1; clone_size: -; cdr3_length: 15; j_call: TRBJ2-2; cdr3_nt: TGTGCCAGCAGTTACTTACAGGGGCAAATAGGGGAGCTGTTTTTT; cdr3_aa: CASSYLQGQIGELFF
v_call: TRBV11-2; d_call: TRBD2; clone_size: few; cdr3_length: 18; j_call: TRBJ2-7; cdr3_nt: TGTGCCAGCAGCTTAGCGCCTGGGACTAGCGGGAGGAACCACGAGCAGTACTTC; cdr3_aa: CASSLAPGTSGRNHEQYF
v_call: TRBV10-1; d_call: -; clone_size: -; cdr3_length: 13; j_call: TRBJ1-4; cdr3_nt: TGCGCCAGCAGTGAGTCGGGTAATGAAAAACTGTTTTTT; cdr3_aa: CASSESGNEKLFF
v_call: TRBV7-9; d_call: -; clone_size: -; cdr3_length: 13; j_call: TRBJ1-1; cdr3_nt: TGTGCCAGCAGGATTCAGGGGTTCACTGAAGCTTTCTTT; cdr3_aa: CASRIQGFTEAFF
v_call: TRBV4-2; d_call: -; clone_size: -; cdr3_length: 15; j_call: TRBJ2-7; cdr3_nt: TGTGCCAGCAGCCAAGTCGCGGGGAGCTCCTACGAGCAGTACTTC; cdr3_aa: CASSQVAGSSYEQYF
v_call: TRBV11-2; d_call: TRBD2; clone_size: -; cdr3_length: 14; j_call: TRBJ2-1; cdr3_nt: TGTGCCAGCAGCTTACTAGCGGATTACAATGAGCAGTTCTTC; cdr3_aa: CASSLLADYNEQFF
v_call: TRBV27; d_call: -; clone_size: few; cdr3_length: 15; j_call: TRBJ2-1; cdr3_nt: TGTGCCAGCAGTGCGGGACCGAACTCCTACAATGAGCAGTTCTTC; cdr3_aa: CASSAGPNSYNEQFF
v_call: TRBV19; d_call: -; clone_size: once; cdr3_length: 15; j_call: TRBJ1-3; cdr3_nt: TGTGCCAGTAGTGTGACCGGGACGTCTGGAAACACCATATATTTT; cdr3_aa: CASSVTGTSGNTIYF
v_call: TRBV2; d_call: TRBD1; clone_size: -; cdr3_length: 15; j_call: TRBJ2-7; cdr3_nt: TGTGCCAGCAGGGACCAGACAGGGGGGGCCTACGAGCAGTACTTC; cdr3_aa: CASRDQTGGAYEQYF
v_call: TRBV6-1; d_call: TRBD2; clone_size: -; cdr3_length: 17; j_call: TRBJ2-1; cdr3_nt: TGTGCCAGCAGTGAACACGGCGGGAGGGGCTCCTACAATGAGCAGTTCTTC; cdr3_aa: CASSEHGGRGSYNEQFF
v_call: TRBV18; d_call: TRBD1; clone_size: -; cdr3_length: 15; j_call: TRBJ1-2; cdr3_nt: TGTGCCAGCTCACCAGGACAGGGAGGTAGCTTAGGCTACACCTTC; cdr3_aa: CASSPGQGGSLGYTF
v_call: TRBV5-4; d_call: -; clone_size: -; cdr3_length: 12; j_call: TRBJ2-2; cdr3_nt: TGTGCCAGCCAGCGAAACACCGGGGAGCTGTTTTTT; cdr3_aa: CASQRNTGELFF
v_call: TRBV5-5; d_call: -; clone_size: -; cdr3_length: 15; j_call: TRBJ1-5; cdr3_nt: TGTGCCAGCAGCTTGGTGGGCAGCGAAAATCAGCCCCAGCATTTT; cdr3_aa: CASSLVGSENQPQHF
v_call: TRBV7-9; d_call: TRBD2; clone_size: -; cdr3_length: 14; j_call: TRBJ2-1; cdr3_nt: TGTGCCAGCAGCCGGACTAGCGGGATTGCTGAGCAGTTCTTC; cdr3_aa: CASSRTSGIAEQFF
v_call: TRBV4-1; d_call: -; clone_size: -; cdr3_length: 14; j_call: TRBJ2-7; cdr3_nt: TGCGCCAGCAGCCAAGATCGGAGTGGGCTCGAGCAGTACTTC; cdr3_aa: CASSQDRSGLEQYF
v_call: TRBV19; d_call: TRBD1; clone_size: -; cdr3_length: 15; j_call: TRBJ2-1; cdr3_nt: TGTGCCAGTACATCTACGGGGACAGTGTACAATGAGCAGTTCTTC; cdr3_aa: CASTSTGTVYNEQFF
v_call: TRBV9; d_call: -; clone_size: few; cdr3_length: 15; j_call: TRBJ2-1; cdr3_nt: TGTGCCAGCAGCGTAGCGGGAGACTCTTACAATGAGCAGTTCTTC; cdr3_aa: CASSVAGDSYNEQFF
v_call: TRBV4-1; d_call: -; clone_size: -; cdr3_length: 15; j_call: TRBJ1-4; cdr3_nt: TGCGCCAGCAGCATTCTCCCGGGCCCGGGGGAAAAACTGTTTTTT; cdr3_aa: CASSILPGPGEKLFF
v_call: TRBV21-1; d_call: -; clone_size: once; cdr3_length: 15; j_call: TRBJ2-5; cdr3_nt: TGTGCCAGCAGCCTCCGGGGGAACGGCCAAGAGACCCAGTACTTC; cdr3_aa: CASSLRGNGQETQYF
v_call: TRBV4-1; d_call: -; clone_size: once; cdr3_length: 14; j_call: TRBJ2-1; cdr3_nt: TGCGCCAGCAGCGGAAACGGGCAATACAATGAGCAGTTCTTC; cdr3_aa: CASSGNGQYNEQFF
v_call: TRBV28; d_call: TRBD1; clone_size: -; cdr3_length: 13; j_call: TRBJ2-7; cdr3_nt: TGTGCCAGCGCCTACAGGGGAAACTACGAGCAGTACTTC; cdr3_aa: CASAYRGNYEQYF
v_call: TRBV7-6; d_call: -; clone_size: -; cdr3_length: 14; j_call: TRBJ1-1; cdr3_nt: TGTGCCAGCAGCCCTAGACAGGTGAACACTGAAGCTTTCTTT; cdr3_aa: CASSPRQVNTEAFF
v_call: TRBV28; d_call: TRBD2; clone_size: -; cdr3_length: 14; j_call: TRBJ2-7; cdr3_nt: TGTGCCAGCAGTTTACGGGGGGACCGCTACGAGCAGTACTTC; cdr3_aa: CASSLRGDRYEQYF
v_call: TRBV7-9; d_call: -; clone_size: -; cdr3_length: 12; j_call: TRBJ2-7; cdr3_nt: TGTGCCAGCAGCCCACATCCCTACGAGCAGTACTTC; cdr3_aa: CASSPHPYEQYF